This is a list of T cell receptor beta chains from one sample in a study of naive and memory T cell subsets. A single record per CDR3 protein comes from TCRdb applying MiXCR to the 5' RACE reads. In the table there are around 48,000 distinct CDR3 sequences, about 4.8% of which are singletons. These TCRs come from a female donor in good health. Both conserved end residues are part of each CDR3. D genes are given only for firm matches. Some rows mark clone size as missing; the rest say once, few, many or name a class of expanded clone.

size	D	V	J	DNA	CDR3
-	TRBD1	TRBV5-1	TRBJ2-6	TGCGCCAGCAGCGAAAGGACAGGGGCCGGGGCCAACGTCCTGACTTTC	CASSERTGAGANVLTF
many	-	TRBV7-2	TRBJ2-1	TGTGCCAGCAGCTTGGGATACAATGAGCAGTTCTTC	CASSLGYNEQFF
many	TRBD1	TRBV25-1	TRBJ2-7	TGTGCCAGCAGTGATCGGACAGGGCGCGACGAGCAGTACTTC	CASSDRTGRDEQYF
many	TRBD2	TRBV3-1	TRBJ2-7	TGTGCCAGCAGCCAAGCGGGAGGCTTGTACGAGCAGTACTTC	CASSQAGGLYEQYF
many	-	TRBV6-2/TRBV6-3	TRBJ1-1	TGTGCCAGCAGTTACTCCCGTGACAGCATAGAGAGGAACACTGAAGCTTTCTTT	CASSYSRDSIERNTEAFF
many	-	TRBV5-1	TRBJ2-1	TGCGCCAGCAATAGGGACGCCAGCGATGAGCAGTTCTTC	CASNRDASDEQFF
many	-	TRBV5-4	TRBJ2-5	TGTGCCAGCAGCTTGGGTTGGGAGACCCAGTACTTC	CASSLGWETQYF
-	TRBD1	TRBV5-1	TRBJ2-5	TGCGCCAGCAGCTTACCCGGGACAGGGGGTCTAGAGACCCAGTACTTC	CASSLPGTGGLETQYF
many	-	TRBV6-5	TRBJ2-1	TGTGCCAGCAGTTACAGGTTAAACAATGAGCAGTTCTTC	CASSYRLNNEQFF
many	-	TRBV6-2/TRBV6-3	TRBJ2-4	TGTGCCAGCAGTCCCTGGAGGAGTGAAAACATTCAGTACTTC	CASSPWRSENIQYF
many	TRBD1	TRBV5-6	TRBJ2-7	TGTGCCAGCAGCACGTCACGGGACAGGGTGTACGAGCAGTACTTC	CASSTSRDRVYEQYF
many	TRBD2	TRBV30	TRBJ2-3	TGTGCCTGGTCCCGGCGGGGGACTAGCACAGATACGCAGTATTTT	CAWSRRGTSTDTQYF
few	-	TRBV5-4	TRBJ1-1	TGTGCCAGCAGCTTGGGAACAGGAATGAAGACTGAAGCTTTCTTT	CASSLGTGMKTEAFF
many	TRBD2	TRBV29-1	TRBJ2-1	TGCAGCGTTGGTAGCGGGGGGGACAATGAGCAGTTCTTC	CSVGSGGDNEQFF
many	-	TRBV13	TRBJ1-1	TGTGCCAGCAGCTCGTACAGGGACTCGAACACTGAAGCTTTCTTT	CASSSYRDSNTEAFF
-	TRBD2	TRBV19	TRBJ2-3	TGTGCCAGTAGTATTCGGGGGGGAGGCACAGATACGCAGTATTTT	CASSIRGGGTDTQYF
many	TRBD1	TRBV14	TRBJ2-1	TGTGCCAGCAGCGCCACAGGGGGCGAGGTATACAATGAGCAGTTCTTC	CASSATGGEVYNEQFF
many	TRBD2	TRBV20-1	TRBJ2-1	TGCAGTGCTCGCCCGTTAGCGGGAGTTTTTTATGAGCAGTTCTTC	CSARPLAGVFYEQFF
many	-	TRBV7-9	TRBJ2-7	TGTGCCAGCAGCCCTAAGCCGACCTACGAGCAGTACTTC	CASSPKPTYEQYF
-	-	TRBV29-1	TRBJ1-3	TGCAGCGTTAGGGCTGCGGGGGGAAACACCATATATTTT	CSVRAAGGNTIYF
many	TRBD1	TRBV27	TRBJ1-2	TGTGCCAGCACTATGCTGGGGACAGGGGGCGACTATGGCTACACCTTC	CASTMLGTGGDYGYTF
many	-	TRBV7-2	TRBJ1-1	TGTGCCAGCAAAAAGATGAACACTGAAGCTTTCTTT	CASKKMNTEAFF
many	-	TRBV14	TRBJ1-3	TGTGCCAGCACCCCGGGGGACTCTGGAAACACCATATATTTT	CASTPGDSGNTIYF
many	-	TRBV2	TRBJ2-4	TGTGCCAGAGGGGGTAGGACCGAAAACATTCAGTACTTC	CARGGRTENIQYF
many	-	TRBV7-9	TRBJ1-5	TGTGCCAGCAGCTCTGGGGGCATAGGTAGCAATCAGCCCCAGCATTTT	CASSSGGIGSNQPQHF
many	TRBD2	TRBV7-7	TRBJ2-7	TGTGCTAGCAGCTTATACGCAGCGGGAGGTTACGAGCAGTACTTC	CASSLYAAGGYEQYF
few	TRBD1	TRBV19	TRBJ2-7	TGTGCCAGTAGTCCGTCACAGGGGATCCGGCATTACGAGCAGTACTTC	CASSPSQGIRHYEQYF
many	-	TRBV15	TRBJ1-1	TGTGCCACCAGCGGAATTACTATCCGGGACGGATTATCCACTGAAGCTTTCTTT	CATSGITIRDGLSTEAFF